The rows below give T cell receptor beta chains drawn from one sample of a study of OX40 agonist ivuxolimab in advanced cancers. TCRdb's copy holds only in-frame clones and misses some; the assay was immunoSEQ multiplex PCR. The sample consists of 95,000 to 150,000 clones, around 93% of them appearing once. The material sequenced was CD4+ or CD8+ T cells sorted from blood, taken in a trial of the OX40 agonist ivuxolimab. These receptors came from an adult with an advanced solid tumor such as melanoma, head and neck, liver or kidney cancer. The CDR3 runs from the conserved cysteine through the conserved F or W. The D gene is left open where the match is weak.

TRBD1,TRBV5-6,TRBJ2-7,CARVTGGAHEQYF,TGTGCCAGGGTGACAGGGGGCGCCCACGAGCAGTACTTC
-,TRBV7-2,TRBJ2-4,CASSLGLPGLESLYF,TGTGCCAGCAGCTTAGGCCTCCCCGGGCTAGAGAGCCTGTACTTC
-,TRBV19,TRBJ1-2,CASSIELRGGYTF,TGTGCCAGTAGTATCGAGCTAAGGGGTGGCTACACCTTC
TRBD2,TRBV9,TRBJ2-5,CASSVVAAGGSETQYF,TGTGCCAGCAGCGTAGTGGCGGCGGGGGGAAGCGAGACCCAGTACTTC
TRBD1,TRBV5-6,TRBJ1-1,CASSLRGPVNTEAFF,TGTGCCAGCAGCTTGAGGGGGCCCGTGAACACTGAAGCTTTCTTT
-,TRBV19,TRBJ1-1,CASSGGYRADTEAFF,TGTGCCAGTAGTGGGGGGTATAGGGCAGACACTGAAGCTTTCTTT
-,TRBV19,TRBJ1-3,CASSPGMRNTIYF,TGTGCCAGTAGTCCAGGGATGAGGAACACCATATATTTT
TRBD2,TRBV7-3,TRBJ2-3,CASSSLSGTGDTQYF,TGTGCCAGCAGCTCCCTTAGCGGGACTGGCGATACGCAGTATTTT
-,TRBV7-2,TRBJ1-2,CASSRTGNGCTF,TGTGCCAGCAGCCGTACAGGGAACGGCTGCACCTTC
-,TRBV5-1,TRBJ1-1,CASSLGMNTEAFF,TGCGCCAGCAGCTTGGGGATGAACACTGAAGCTTTCTTT
-,TRBV15,TRBJ2-3,CATSRGAASTDTQYF,TGTGCCACCAGCAGAGGTGCGGCTAGCACAGATACGCAGTATTTT
-,TRBV28,TRBJ1-2,CASSRQENYGYTF,TGTGCCAGCAGTCGACAGGAGAACTATGGCTACACCTTC
-,TRBV5-1,TRBJ1-6,CASSLGVVSPLHF,TGCGCCAGCAGCTTGGGGGTCGTTTCACCCCTCCACTTT